The count of the clone carrying this TCR beta chain is one. This sample was included in a study of CD8 T cells in Susac syndrome. It was with random hexamers that roughly 0.45 to 1 ug RNA was reverse transcribed. TCRdb passed the immunoSEQ multiplex PCR reads through MiXCR, listing each CDR3 protein once. The sample contains under 110,000 distinct CDR3 sequences, around 94% of which appear only once. Source material: CD8+ T cells from PBMCs. The receptor was isolated from a human donor with Susac syndrome.

CDR3 sequence reads: CASSLLWNTEAFF. The CDR3 DNA follows: TGTGCCAGCAGTCTACTGTGGAACACTGAAGCTTTCTTT. The chain carries TRBV12-3 or TRBV12-4 and TRBJ1-1; D not resolved. The CDR3 is made up of 13 amino acids. V gave up 5 bases and J gave up 1 base, with 8 bases separating them.